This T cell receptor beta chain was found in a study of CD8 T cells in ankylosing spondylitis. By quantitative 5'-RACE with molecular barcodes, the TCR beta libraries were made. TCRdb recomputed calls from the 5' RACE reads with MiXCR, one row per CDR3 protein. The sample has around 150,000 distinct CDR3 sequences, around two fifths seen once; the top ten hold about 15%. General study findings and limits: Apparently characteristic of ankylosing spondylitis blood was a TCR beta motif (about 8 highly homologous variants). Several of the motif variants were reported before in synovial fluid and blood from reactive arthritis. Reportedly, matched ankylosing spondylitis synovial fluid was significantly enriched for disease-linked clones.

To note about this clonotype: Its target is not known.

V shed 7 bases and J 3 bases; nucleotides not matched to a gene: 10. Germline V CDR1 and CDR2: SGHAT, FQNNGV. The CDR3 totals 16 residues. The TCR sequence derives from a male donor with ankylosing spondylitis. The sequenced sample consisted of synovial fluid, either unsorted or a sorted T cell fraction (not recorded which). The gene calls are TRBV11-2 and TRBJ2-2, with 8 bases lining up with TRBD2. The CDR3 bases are TGTGCCAGCAAAAAGGGCCCAGCGGGGGACACCGGGGAGCTGTTTTTT. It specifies CASKKGPAGDTGELFF.